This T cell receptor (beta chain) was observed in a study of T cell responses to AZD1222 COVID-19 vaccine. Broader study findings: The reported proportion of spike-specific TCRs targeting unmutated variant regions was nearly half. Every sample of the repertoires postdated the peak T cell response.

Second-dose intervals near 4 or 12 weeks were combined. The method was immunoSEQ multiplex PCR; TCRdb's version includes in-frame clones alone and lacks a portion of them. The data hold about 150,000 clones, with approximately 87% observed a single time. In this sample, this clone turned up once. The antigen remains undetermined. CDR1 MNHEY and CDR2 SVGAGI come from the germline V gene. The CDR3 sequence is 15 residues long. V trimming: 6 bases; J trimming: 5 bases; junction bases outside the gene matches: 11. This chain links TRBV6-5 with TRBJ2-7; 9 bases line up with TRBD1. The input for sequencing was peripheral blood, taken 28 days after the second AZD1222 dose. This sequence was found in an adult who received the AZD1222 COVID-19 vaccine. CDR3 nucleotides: TGTGCCAGCAGAACCAACAGGGGGCGCGGGGACGAGCAGTACTTC. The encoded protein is CASRTNRGRGDEQYF.